This TCR beta chain was sequenced for a study of T-cell memory formation after mild COVID-19. This CDR3 comprises 15 residues. Germline loops: CDR1 DFQATT, CDR2 SNEGSKA (reference sequence). V shed 6 bases and J shed 4 bases, with 21 bases lying between them. TCRdb analysed the 5' RACE reads with MiXCR anew, one entry per CDR3 protein. The sample shows about 150,000 distinct CDR3 sequences, 10% to 15% of them seen only once. This TCR was sampled from a man between 18 and 29 years old who had mild COVID-19 (a few samples of this study predate the infection). Cell type and time point are not known. The rearrangement uses TRBV20-1 and TRBJ2-5, with D hard to call. Sample: PBMCs or a T cell subset sorted from them (not recorded which). The CDR3 DNA is TGCAGTGCCCCCCCAGGCGGCAAAACTGTAGAGACCCAGTACTTC. It translates to CSAPPGGKTVETQYF.